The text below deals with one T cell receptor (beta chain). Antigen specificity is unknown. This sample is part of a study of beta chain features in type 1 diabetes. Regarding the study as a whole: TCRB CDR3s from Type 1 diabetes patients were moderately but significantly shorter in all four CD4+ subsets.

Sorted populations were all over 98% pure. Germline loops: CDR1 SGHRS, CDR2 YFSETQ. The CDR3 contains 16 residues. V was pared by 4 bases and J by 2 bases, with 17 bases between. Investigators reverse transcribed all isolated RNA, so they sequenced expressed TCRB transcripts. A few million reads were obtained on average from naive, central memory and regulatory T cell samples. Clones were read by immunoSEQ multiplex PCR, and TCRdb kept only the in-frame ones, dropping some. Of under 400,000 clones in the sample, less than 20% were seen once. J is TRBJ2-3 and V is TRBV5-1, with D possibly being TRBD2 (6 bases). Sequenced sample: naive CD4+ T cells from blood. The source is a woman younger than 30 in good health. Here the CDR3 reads CASSPGTDYFTDTQYF. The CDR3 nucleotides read TGCGCCAGCAGCCCTGGGACGGACTATTTCACAGATACGCAGTATTTT.